This is a list of T cell receptor beta chains from one sample in a study of T cell changes during pregnancy in multiple sclerosis. Produced via immunoSEQ multiplex PCR; TCRdb's table is partial and in-frame only. The sample carries over 45,000 clones, 90% recorded once. Sequenced here: peripheral blood, sampled in the first trimester of pregnancy. The receptors come from a female donor in good health, enrolled as a control in a pregnancy study. CDR3s include the opening cysteine and the closing phenylalanine or tryptophan. Each record gives: clone size, J gene, V gene, D gene, CDR3 DNA, CDR3 protein. A D gene is named only where the DNA matches it firmly. The listing skips clone size in some rows; elsewhere it reads once, few, many or a size class.

clone_size: -; j_call: TRBJ2-1; v_call: TRBV5-1; d_call: TRBD1; cdr3_nt: TGCGCCAGCAGCTTGACGGGACAGGGCAATGAGCAGTTCTTC; cdr3_aa: CASSLTGQGNEQFF
clone_size: -; j_call: TRBJ1-5; v_call: TRBV18; d_call: -; cdr3_nt: TGTGCCAGCTCACCACTGTCCGGGGATCAGCCCCAGCATTTT; cdr3_aa: CASSPLSGDQPQHF
clone_size: few; j_call: TRBJ2-7; v_call: TRBV29-1; d_call: TRBD1; cdr3_nt: TGCAGCGTACCGGGACAGGGGAATTACGAGCAGTACTTC; cdr3_aa: CSVPGQGNYEQYF
clone_size: once; j_call: TRBJ2-7; v_call: TRBV11-1; d_call: TRBD2; cdr3_nt: TGTGCCAGCAGCTTAGCTAGGACGACTAGCGGGAGAGGTGAGCAGTACTTC; cdr3_aa: CASSLARTTSGRGEQYF
clone_size: -; j_call: TRBJ2-1; v_call: TRBV11-2; d_call: -; cdr3_nt: TGTGCCAGCAGCTTCACGGGAGACAATGAGCAGTTCTTC; cdr3_aa: CASSFTGDNEQFF
clone_size: -; j_call: TRBJ2-7; v_call: TRBV6-1; d_call: TRBD1; cdr3_nt: TGTGCCAGTAGCACAGGGGCCGAGACATTCTACGAGCAGTACTTC; cdr3_aa: CASSTGAETFYEQYF
clone_size: -; j_call: TRBJ1-3; v_call: TRBV7-9; d_call: -; cdr3_nt: TGTGCCAGCAGCTCCCTTGACAGGTCGTATGGAAACACCATATATTTT; cdr3_aa: CASSSLDRSYGNTIYF
clone_size: -; j_call: TRBJ2-1; v_call: TRBV5-6; d_call: -; cdr3_nt: TGTGCCAGCAGCTTGTGGCTAGGCTCAGTTGAGCAGTTCTTC; cdr3_aa: CASSLWLGSVEQFF
clone_size: -; j_call: TRBJ1-2; v_call: TRBV6-5; d_call: TRBD1; cdr3_nt: TGTGCCAGCAGTTACCGTCGGACAGGGGTGGATGGCTACACCTTC; cdr3_aa: CASSYRRTGVDGYTF
clone_size: -; j_call: TRBJ1-2; v_call: TRBV19; d_call: -; cdr3_nt: TGTGCCAGTAGTATAGAGACAGGCTATGGCTACACCTTC; cdr3_aa: CASSIETGYGYTF
clone_size: -; j_call: TRBJ1-2; v_call: TRBV9; d_call: TRBD1; cdr3_nt: TGTGCCAGCAGCCCGGGGACAGGGGGTCTCTATGGCTACACCTTC; cdr3_aa: CASSPGTGGLYGYTF
clone_size: -; j_call: TRBJ2-7; v_call: TRBV13; d_call: TRBD1; cdr3_nt: TGTGCCAGCAGTTCACCGGGACAGCCCTACGAGCAGTACTTC; cdr3_aa: CASSSPGQPYEQYF
clone_size: -; j_call: TRBJ1-1; v_call: TRBV7-9; d_call: -; cdr3_nt: TGTGCCAGCAGTTCTGGACAGCTGAACACTGAAGCTTTCTTT; cdr3_aa: CASSSGQLNTEAFF
clone_size: -; j_call: TRBJ2-1; v_call: TRBV6-4; d_call: TRBD2; cdr3_nt: TGTGCCAGCACACCGCGGACTAGCGGGGGCAATGAGCAGTTCTTC; cdr3_aa: CASTPRTSGGNEQFF
clone_size: -; j_call: TRBJ1-5; v_call: TRBV15; d_call: TRBD1; cdr3_nt: TGTGCCACCAGCAGGGACAGGAGTAGCAATCAGCCCCAGCATTTT; cdr3_aa: CATSRDRSSNQPQHF
clone_size: once; j_call: TRBJ2-1; v_call: TRBV28; d_call: TRBD1; cdr3_nt: TGTGCCAGCAGATCACAGGGGGCTTCGAAGTCGTTACGTAGGAATGAGCAGTTCTTC; cdr3_aa: CASRSQGASKSLRRNEQFF
clone_size: few; j_call: TRBJ2-7; v_call: TRBV11-1; d_call: TRBD2; cdr3_nt: TGTGCCAGCAGCTTGGCCCCGGGGGGAGCCTACGAGCAGTACTTC; cdr3_aa: CASSLAPGGAYEQYF
clone_size: -; j_call: TRBJ2-3; v_call: TRBV9; d_call: TRBD2; cdr3_nt: TGTGCCAGCAGCGTAAGCGCGGGGGGGAACACAGATACGCAGTATTTT; cdr3_aa: CASSVSAGGNTDTQYF
clone_size: -; j_call: TRBJ1-5; v_call: TRBV28; d_call: -; cdr3_nt: TGTGCCAGCCAGTTGGGAGGTAACAATCAGCCCCAGCATTTT; cdr3_aa: CASQLGGNNQPQHF
clone_size: -; j_call: TRBJ2-7; v_call: TRBV15; d_call: TRBD2; cdr3_nt: TGTGCCACCAGCAGAGCCGGCGGGAGCTCCTACGAGCAGTACTTC; cdr3_aa: CATSRAGGSSYEQYF
clone_size: -; j_call: TRBJ2-7; v_call: TRBV5-1; d_call: -; cdr3_nt: TGCGCCAGCAGCATGGGAGGTGGTGCCTACGAGCAGTACTTC; cdr3_aa: CASSMGGGAYEQYF
clone_size: -; j_call: TRBJ2-5; v_call: TRBV27; d_call: TRBD2; cdr3_nt: TGTGCCAGCAGAAGAGCGGGAGCGCCCCAAGAGACCCAGTACTTC; cdr3_aa: CASRRAGAPQETQYF
clone_size: once; j_call: TRBJ2-7; v_call: TRBV5-4; d_call: TRBD2; cdr3_nt: TGTGCCAGCAGCTTGGGGACTAGCGGGATCTACGAGCAGTACTTC; cdr3_aa: CASSLGTSGIYEQYF
clone_size: -; j_call: TRBJ1-2; v_call: TRBV6-1; d_call: -; cdr3_nt: TGTGCCAGCAGTGAAGAATTGGGAGTACTTCTCTATGGCTACACCTTC; cdr3_aa: CASSEELGVLLYGYTF
clone_size: -; j_call: TRBJ2-7; v_call: TRBV7-7; d_call: -; cdr3_nt: TGTGCTAGCAGCTTGGGGACACCGGATCACTCCTACGAGCAGTACTTC; cdr3_aa: CASSLGTPDHSYEQYF
clone_size: -; j_call: TRBJ1-1; v_call: TRBV28; d_call: -; cdr3_nt: TGTGCCAGCAGCGCCGGAGGTTCGGGCACTGAAGCTTTCTTT; cdr3_aa: CASSAGGSGTEAFF
clone_size: -; j_call: TRBJ1-5; v_call: TRBV2; d_call: -; cdr3_nt: TGTGCCAGCACCCCGGCAGGGGCGGGTCAGCCCCAGCATTTT; cdr3_aa: CASTPAGAGQPQHF
clone_size: -; j_call: TRBJ1-3; v_call: TRBV4-2; d_call: TRBD1; cdr3_nt: TGTGCCAGCAGCCAAGATATACGGGACAGAACTGGAAACACCATATATTTT; cdr3_aa: CASSQDIRDRTGNTIYF
clone_size: -; j_call: TRBJ2-3; v_call: TRBV5-3; d_call: -; cdr3_nt: TGTGCCAGAAGCTTGTCGGTCTTACCCCCTCTCTTTCGCACAGATACGCAGTATTTT; cdr3_aa: CARSLSVLPPLFRTDTQYF
clone_size: -; j_call: TRBJ2-1; v_call: TRBV29-1; d_call: -; cdr3_nt: TGCAGCGTTTATAAGGGGGTTTACAATGAGCAGTTCTTC; cdr3_aa: CSVYKGVYNEQFF
clone_size: -; j_call: TRBJ2-2; v_call: TRBV19; d_call: -; cdr3_nt: TGTGCCAGTAGTATAGGGGTACGGCGGCCCGGGGAGCTGTTTTTT; cdr3_aa: CASSIGVRRPGELFF
clone_size: few; j_call: TRBJ1-1; v_call: TRBV30; d_call: -; cdr3_nt: TGTGCCTCATATAGGGGTAGGAGGGAGAACACTGAAGCTTTCTTT; cdr3_aa: CASYRGRRENTEAFF
clone_size: -; j_call: TRBJ2-7; v_call: TRBV18; d_call: -; cdr3_nt: TGTGCCAGCTCACCTCCGGGGACTGGAAACGAGCAGTACTTC; cdr3_aa: CASSPPGTGNEQYF
clone_size: -; j_call: TRBJ2-3; v_call: TRBV5-1; d_call: TRBD2; cdr3_nt: TGCGCCAGCAGCTTTGTCCCCGGGGGGGGAGATACGCAGTATTTT; cdr3_aa: CASSFVPGGGDTQYF
clone_size: -; j_call: TRBJ1-3; v_call: TRBV2; d_call: -; cdr3_nt: TGTGCCAGCAGCTCACAGGGTGCTATTGGAAACACCATATATTTT; cdr3_aa: CASSSQGAIGNTIYF
clone_size: few; j_call: TRBJ1-1; v_call: TRBV6-6; d_call: TRBD1; cdr3_nt: TGTGCCAGCAGTAAAGAGGGACAGGGGAACACTGAAGCTTTCTTT; cdr3_aa: CASSKEGQGNTEAFF
clone_size: -; j_call: TRBJ2-2; v_call: TRBV2; d_call: TRBD2; cdr3_nt: TGTGCCAGCAAACTAGCGGGGACCGGGGAGCTGTTTTTT; cdr3_aa: CASKLAGTGELFF
clone_size: few; j_call: TRBJ2-7; v_call: TRBV10-1; d_call: TRBD1; cdr3_nt: TGCGCCAACCACCGGGACAGCCACTACGAGCAGTACTTC; cdr3_aa: CANHRDSHYEQYF
clone_size: few; j_call: TRBJ1-1; v_call: TRBV7-6; d_call: -; cdr3_nt: TGTGCCAGCAGCTTAGGGTCGGCACAGGTGGTGAACACTGAAGCTTTCTTT; cdr3_aa: CASSLGSAQVVNTEAFF
clone_size: -; j_call: TRBJ2-4; v_call: TRBV10-1; d_call: TRBD1; cdr3_nt: TGCGCCAGCCGACAGGGTGGTGCCAAAAACATTCAGTACTTC; cdr3_aa: CASRQGGAKNIQYF
clone_size: -; j_call: TRBJ1-2; v_call: TRBV5-4; d_call: TRBD1; cdr3_nt: TGTGCCAGCAGCTTGGGGGGACAGCCCTATGGCTACACCTTC; cdr3_aa: CASSLGGQPYGYTF
clone_size: -; j_call: TRBJ2-3; v_call: TRBV28; d_call: TRBD1; cdr3_nt: TGTGCCAGCAGATCCCCGGGGACAGGAGGGGCAGATACGCAGTATTTT; cdr3_aa: CASRSPGTGGADTQYF
clone_size: -; j_call: TRBJ2-2; v_call: TRBV29-1; d_call: -; cdr3_nt: TGCAGCGTTGATAGCACCGGGGAGCTGTTTTTT; cdr3_aa: CSVDSTGELFF
clone_size: -; j_call: TRBJ2-2; v_call: TRBV27; d_call: TRBD1; cdr3_nt: TGTGCCAGCAGAACAATGGGACAGGGAATTCACGGGGAGCTGTTTTTT; cdr3_aa: CASRTMGQGIHGELFF
clone_size: -; j_call: TRBJ1-4; v_call: TRBV11-2; d_call: -; cdr3_nt: TGTGCCAGCAGCGCAACAGGTTTAACTAATGAAAAACTGTTTTTT; cdr3_aa: CASSATGLTNEKLFF
clone_size: -; j_call: TRBJ1-6; v_call: TRBV10-2; d_call: -; cdr3_nt: TGCGCCAGCAGTGCCGCGGTCTTATCCTCACCCCTCCACTTT; cdr3_aa: CASSAAVLSSPLHF
clone_size: -; j_call: TRBJ1-2; v_call: TRBV30; d_call: -; cdr3_nt: TGTGCCTGGAGTGGCACAAGAGGCGGGAACCTATATCTTATGGGCTACACCTTC; cdr3_aa: CAWSGTRGGNLYLMGYTF
clone_size: -; j_call: TRBJ2-2; v_call: TRBV5-1; d_call: -; cdr3_nt: TGCGCCAGCAGCTTGGGTCGGGGAACCGGGGAGCTGTTTTTT; cdr3_aa: CASSLGRGTGELFF
clone_size: -; j_call: TRBJ2-1; v_call: TRBV27; d_call: TRBD1; cdr3_nt: TGTGCCAGCACCCGAAAACCACAGGGGTGGAATGAGCAGTTCTTC; cdr3_aa: CASTRKPQGWNEQFF
clone_size: -; j_call: TRBJ1-2; v_call: TRBV5-6; d_call: -; cdr3_nt: TGTGCCAGCAGCTTGGCATCGGTGAACTATGGCTACACCTTC; cdr3_aa: CASSLASVNYGYTF
clone_size: -; j_call: TRBJ2-5; v_call: TRBV5-1; d_call: TRBD1; cdr3_nt: TGCGCCAGCAACGTACAGGGGGTGGAGACCCAGTACTTC; cdr3_aa: CASNVQGVETQYF
clone_size: -; j_call: TRBJ1-1; v_call: TRBV30; d_call: -; cdr3_nt: TGTGCCTGGAGTCTTCTGAGAGACACTGAAGCTTTCTTT; cdr3_aa: CAWSLLRDTEAFF